Listed below are T cell receptor beta chains from one sample, sequenced in a study of OX40 agonist ivuxolimab in advanced cancers. Profiling relied on immunoSEQ multiplex PCR, and the TCRdb table lists in-frame clones only, not all of them. The top ten clones hold roughly 22% of a sample with around 27,000 clones, 90% of them seen once. Sequencing used CD4+ or CD8+ T cells sorted from blood, obtained in a trial of the OX40 agonist ivuxolimab. All receptors derive from an adult with an advanced solid tumor such as melanoma, head and neck, liver or kidney cancer. Both conserved end residues are part of each CDR3. The order of the fields is J gene, CDR3 length, clone size, V gene, D gene, CDR3 protein, CDR3 DNA. D genes are given only for firm matches. Size values are once, few and many counts, or a class for expanded clones, and some rows have none.

>TRBJ1-2|16|-|TRBV7-9|-
CASSLPQGRPNYGYTF
TGTGCCAGCAGCCTACCACAGGGACGACCTAACTATGGCTACACCTTC
>TRBJ2-3|15|once|TRBV9|-
CASSVEGTFTDTQYF
TGTGCCAGCAGCGTAGAGGGGACGTTCACAGATACGCAGTATTTT
>TRBJ2-1|15|-|TRBV10-3|-
CASSGRNRGSDEQFF
TGTGCCTCTTCCGGCCGGAATCGGGGTAGCGATGAGCAGTTCTTC
>TRBJ2-1|14|-|TRBV13|TRBD2
CASTIEGLRLEQFF
TGTGCCAGCACTATAGAGGGACTACGGCTTGAGCAGTTCTTC
>TRBJ2-7|15|-|TRBV5-4|TRBD1
CASSQGDSFSYEQYF
TGTGCCAGCAGCCAAGGGGACAGTTTCTCCTACGAGCAGTACTTC
>TRBJ2-7|14|-|TRBV6-6|-
CASSYGGGSYEQYF
TGTGCCAGCAGTTACGGCGGCGGCTCCTACGAGCAGTACTTC
>TRBJ2-3|16|-|TRBV10-2|TRBD2
CASSDATSGRTDTQYF
TGCGCCAGCAGTGATGCAACTAGCGGGAGGACAGATACGCAGTATTTT
>TRBJ2-1|15|-|TRBV27|-
CASSLYRTSYNEQFF
TGTGCCAGCAGTCTTTACAGGACCTCCTACAATGAGCAGTTCTTC
>TRBJ2-1|15|-|TRBV5-5|TRBD2
CASTPIAGGGNEQFF
TGTGCCAGCACCCCTATAGCGGGGGGAGGGAATGAGCAGTTCTTC
>TRBJ2-3|15|-|TRBV6-4|TRBD2
CASSPGLASTDTQYF
TGTGCCAGCAGTCCCGGACTAGCGTCCACAGATACGCAGTATTTT
>TRBJ2-1|14|once|TRBV19|TRBD2
CASIGGRGGDEQFF
TGTGCCAGTATTGGCGGGAGGGGCGGTGATGAGCAGTTCTTC
>TRBJ2-1|14|-|TRBV5-6|TRBD2
CASSLGLAGSEQFF
TGTGCCAGCAGCTTGGGACTAGCGGGATCTGAGCAGTTCTTC
>TRBJ1-1|13|-|TRBV5-6|TRBD1
CASSLSGGDEAFF
TGTGCCAGCAGCTTGTCAGGGGGCGATGAAGCTTTCTTT
>TRBJ2-1|16|once|TRBV27|TRBD2
CASSQGTSGSYNEQFF
TGTGCCAGCAGTCAAGGGACTAGCGGGTCCTACAATGAGCAGTTCTTC
>TRBJ2-7|13|-|TRBV5-1|-
CASSAGTLYEQYF
TGCGCCAGCAGCGCGGGGACATTGTACGAGCAGTACTTC
>TRBJ2-7|15|once|TRBV5-5|-
CASSWYRDSSYEQYF
TGTGCCAGCAGTTGGTACAGGGACTCCTCCTACGAGCAGTACTTC
>TRBJ2-7|15|-|TRBV4-3|-
CASSQDYDLTYEQYF
TGCGCCAGCAGCCAAGATTATGACTTAACCTACGAGCAGTACTTC
>TRBJ1-5|18|-|TRBV4-3|-
CASSQEATGFYSNQPQHF
TGCGCCAGCAGCCAAGAGGCGACAGGCTTCTATAGCAATCAGCCCCAGCATTTT
>TRBJ1-1|15|-|TRBV9|-
CASSGNGGRVTEAFF
TGTGCCAGCAGCGGAAATGGGGGGCGCGTCACTGAAGCTTTCTTT
>TRBJ2-2|11|-|TRBV20-1|-
CSAKVGGELFF
TGCAGTGCTAAGGTGGGCGGGGAGCTGTTTTTT
>TRBJ1-3|13|-|TRBV18|-
CASSRDGGNTIYF
TGTGCCAGCTCCAGGGACGGAGGAAACACCATATATTTT
>TRBJ1-2|14|-|TRBV7-2|-
CASSLTPPGHGYTF
TGTGCCAGCAGCTTAACCCCCCCAGGGCATGGCTACACCTTC
>TRBJ2-1|15|-|TRBV4-1|TRBD1
CASSRGQGSSNEQFF
TGCGCCAGCAGCCGCGGACAGGGTTCCTCTAATGAGCAGTTCTTC
>TRBJ1-4|15|-|TRBV25-1|-
CASSLQGIRNEKLFF
TGTGCCAGCAGTTTACAGGGTATTCGCAATGAAAAACTGTTTTTT
>TRBJ2-5|16|-|TRBV7-9|TRBD2
CASSSTRLAGEETQYF
TGTGCCAGCAGCTCCACTCGACTAGCGGGAGAAGAGACCCAGTACTTC
>TRBJ2-1|14|-|TRBV29-1|-
CSVEDRSSYNEQFF
TGCAGCGTTGAAGATCGATCCTCGTACAATGAGCAGTTCTTC
>TRBJ2-1|16|-|TRBV5-1|TRBD2
CASSFGPIGGDNEQFF
TGCGCCAGCAGCTTTGGACCGATCGGGGGGGACAATGAGCAGTTCTTC
>TRBJ2-1|15|-|TRBV2|-
CASSKGAREYNEQFF
TGTGCCAGCAGCAAGGGAGCTAGGGAGTACAATGAGCAGTTCTTC
>TRBJ1-1|15|-|TRBV5-1|TRBD1
CASSLGTGLNTEAFF
TGCGCCAGCAGTCTAGGGACAGGGCTGAACACTGAAGCTTTCTTT
>TRBJ2-7|13|-|TRBV9|TRBD1
CASSPDRKYEQYF
TGTGCCAGCAGCCCGGACAGGAAATACGAGCAGTACTTC
>TRBJ2-7|13|-|TRBV19|TRBD2
CASSAGGGYEQYF
TGTGCCAGTAGTGCCGGGGGGGGTTACGAGCAGTACTTC
>TRBJ1-4|15|-|TRBV6-1|-
CASSDWESEGGKLFF
TGTGCCAGCAGTGATTGGGAGTCGGAAGGAGGGAAACTGTTTTTT
>TRBJ1-6|12|-|TRBV2|-
CARREPNSPLHF
TGTGCCAGGAGAGAGCCTAATTCACCCCTCCACTTT